The clone carrying this T cell receptor beta chain was detected many times. No antigen is known for it. The sample originates from a study of T cell repertoires in cytomegalovirus infection. The overall study: CMV infection plus the matching HLA type was flagged by public TCR beta signatures. Study results and caveats: Clonotype analysis showed dominance of the ex vivo response by HLA-C-restricted CMV-specific TCR beta clonotypes.

One entry per CDR3 protein results from TCRdb running MiXCR on the reads. The repertoire holds under 300,000 distinct CDR3 sequences, roughly 12% seen once, with roughly 1.7% in the top ten. This CDR3 contains 15 residues. V was shortened by 6 bases and J by 5 bases, with 19 bases between the two germline ends. Germline V lookup: CDR1 MNHEY, CDR2 SVGEGT. The sequence derives from a human donor in good health (CMV status not recorded). Some clones in this sample may be carry-over from other donors' samples. Sequenced sample: PBMCs. The rearrangement links TRBV6-2 or TRBV6-3 to TRBJ1-1, with D perhaps matching TRBD1 (5 bases). For the CDR3, the DNA is TGTGCCAGCAGCCACGTGGGGGGATGGCGGACTGAAGCTTTCTTT. It encodes CASSHVGGWRTEAFF.